These 12 T cell receptor beta chains were all obtained from the same sample, sequenced in a study of shared clonotypes between healthy human individuals. TCRdb's table, derived via immunoSEQ multiplex PCR, lists solely in-frame clones and lacks some. The top ten clones hold roughly 1% of a sample with 2 million to 2.5 million clones, less than 95% of them seen once. Positive CCR7 selection of CD45RO-negative cells yielded the naive CD8 cells, and terminally differentiated effector memory CD45RA+ cells were excluded. The specimen sequenced was naive CD8+ T cells sorted from blood. The receptors stem from a man younger than 35 in good health.

The chain couples TRBV27 to TRBJ2-7; D might be TRBD2 (5 bases). CDR1 and CDR2 (germline): MNHEY, SMNVEV (reference sequence). The CDR3 contains 16 residues. The germline V and J ends were trimmed by 5 bases and 4 bases, with 21 bases remaining between them. Here the CDR3 reads CASSPHPGSGVYEQYF. The CDR3 nucleotides are TGTGCCAGCAGTCCACACCCGGGAAGCGGAGTATACGAGCAGTACTTC.

The chain recombines TRBV28 with TRBJ1-2, with 11 positions matching TRBD1. Losses at the gene ends were 7 bases for V and 6 bases for J; bases not matched to a gene: 13. Germline V gene sequence: CDR1 MDHEN, CDR2 SYDVKM. This CDR3 has 16 amino acids. The CDR3 DNA reads as TGTGCCAGCACCCCCTATCCTCCGGGACAGGGGGATGGCTACACCTTC. Its translation: CASTPYPPGQGDGYTF.

The chain links TRBV7-2 to TRBJ2-3, with 12 bases matching TRBD2. Germline V gene lookup returns CDR1 SGHTA and CDR2 FQGNSA. The CDR3 runs 15 residues. Unmatched junction bases numbered 4, after V lost 7 bases and J lost 2 bases. In DNA form, the CDR3 reads TGTGCCAGCACCACTAGCGGGAGGTACACAGATACGCAGTATTTT. Residues: CASTTSGRYTDTQYF.

The CDR3, as DNA: TGTGCCAGCAGCCCGGGACAGGGAGTGTCAGATACGCAGTATTTT. Translating gives CASSPGQGVSDTQYF. The rearrangement joins TRBV6-1 to TRBJ2-3; TRBD1 matches at 9 bases. Trimming at V came to 6 bases and at J to 4 bases, leaving 8 bases not matched to a gene. This CDR3 is 15 amino acids long. Germline V CDR1 and CDR2: MNHNS, SASEGT.

The rearrangement links TRBV4-1 to TRBJ2-2, with 10 bases matching TRBD2. Per germline, CDR1 MGHRA and CDR2 YSYEKL. This CDR3 has 18 residues. J gave up 1 base and V 0 bases, and 5 bases lay outside the gene matches. The CDR3 DNA reads TGCGCCAGCAGCCAAGATAGGACTAGCGGCCTGAACACCGGGGAGCTGTTTTTT. This codes for CASSQDRTSGLNTGELFF.

The chain recombines TRBV5-4 with TRBJ2-1, with D possibly being TRBD1 (6 bases). Germline CDR1 is SGHNT and CDR2 is YYREEE (reference sequence). The CDR3 extends over 16 amino acids. V was clipped by 4 bases and J by 0 bases, with 14 bases between them. The CDR3 DNA reads as TGTGCCAGCAGCCTTACAGGGAGTGGCTCCTACAATGAGCAGTTCTTC. Translation: CASSLTGSGSYNEQFF.

The rearrangement joins TRBV9 to TRBJ2-1, with 7 bases fitting TRBD1. The CDR3 totals 17 residues. The germline CDR1 and CDR2 sequences are SGDLS and YYNGEE. V trimming: 3 bases; J trimming: 8 bases; junction bases outside the gene matches: 17. CDR3 protein: CASSEDLQGTTLDEQFF. CDR3 sequence (DNA): TGTGCCAGCAGCGAGGACCTACAGGGGACCACATTGGATGAGCAGTTCTTC.

This chain joins TRBV5-1 and TRBJ2-4, with TRBD1 identical over 8 bases. Germline values: CDR1 SGHRS, CDR2 YFSETQ. CDR3 size: 16 residues. Losses at the gene ends were 4 bases for V and 3 bases for J; bases not matched to a gene: 9. CDR3 residues: CASSPDRDLVKNIQYF. CDR3 coding DNA: TGCGCCAGCAGCCCGGACAGGGACTTAGTCAAAAACATTCAGTACTTC. The full variable domain, its missing parts supplied by reference TRBV5-1 and TRBJ2-4, is KAGVTQTPRYLIKTRGQQVTLSCSPISGHRSVSWYQQTPGQGLQFLFEYFSETQRNKGNFPGRFSGRQFSNSRSEMNVSTLELGDSALYLCASSPDRDLVKNIQYFGAGTRLSVL.

To note about this clone: At the DNA level, this CDR3 is encoded by other sequences in the same sample as well. The V gene is TRBV27, the J gene TRBJ2-2; the D gene is possibly TRBD2 (5 bases). This CDR3 region has 15 residues. Germline values: CDR1 MNHEY, CDR2 SMNVEV (reference sequence). The V and J ends lost 2 bases and 1 base respectively, with 8 bases between them. Here the CDR3 reads CASSLLGGNTGELFF. The CDR3 DNA follows: TGTGCCAGCAGTTTACTAGGAGGGAACACCGGGGAGCTGTTTTTT.

The rearrangement links TRBV4-1 to TRBJ2-3; no firm D call. The ends were cut back, 5 bases at V and 2 bases at J, with 8 bases in the middle. This CDR3 is 13 amino acids long. Germline V CDR1 and CDR2: MGHRA, YSYEKL. The DNA of the CDR3 is TGCGCCAGCAGCAGGGCTATCACAGATACGCAGTATTTT. Encoded protein: CASSRAITDTQYF.

V usage is TRBV29-1 and J usage is TRBJ1-2; D is perhaps TRBD1 (5 bases). V lost 0 bases and J 4 bases, leaving 9 bases between the germline ends. CDR1 is SQVTM, CDR2 ANQGSEA, per germline. There are 13 residues in the CDR3. DNA for the CDR3: TGCAGCGTTGAAGAAGACAGCCTCTATGGCTACACCTTC. Protein product: CSVEEDSLYGYTF.

To note about this clone: The sample holds other DNA sequences that translate to the same CDR3. The chain has TRBV27 and TRBJ1-2; possible D gene TRBD1, 6 bases. Trimming took 2 bases from V and 2 from J, leaving 9 bases between them. Germline CDR1 MNHEY, CDR2 SMNVEV (reference sequence). The CDR3 contains 14 residues. The CDR3 nucleotides read TGTGCCAGCAGTTTAGTGGGGGCAAACTATGGCTACACCTTC. Its translation: CASSLVGANYGYTF.